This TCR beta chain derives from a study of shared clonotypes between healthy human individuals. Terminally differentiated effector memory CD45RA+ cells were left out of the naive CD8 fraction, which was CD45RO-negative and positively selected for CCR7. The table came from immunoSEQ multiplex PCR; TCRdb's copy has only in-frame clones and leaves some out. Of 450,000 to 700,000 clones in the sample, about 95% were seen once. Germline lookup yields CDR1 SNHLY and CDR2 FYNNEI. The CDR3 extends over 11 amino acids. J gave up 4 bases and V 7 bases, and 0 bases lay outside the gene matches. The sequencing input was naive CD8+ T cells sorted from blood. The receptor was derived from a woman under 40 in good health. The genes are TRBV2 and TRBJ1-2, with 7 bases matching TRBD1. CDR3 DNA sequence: TGTGCCAGCACAGGGGGCTATGGCTACACCTTC. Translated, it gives CASTGGYGYTF.